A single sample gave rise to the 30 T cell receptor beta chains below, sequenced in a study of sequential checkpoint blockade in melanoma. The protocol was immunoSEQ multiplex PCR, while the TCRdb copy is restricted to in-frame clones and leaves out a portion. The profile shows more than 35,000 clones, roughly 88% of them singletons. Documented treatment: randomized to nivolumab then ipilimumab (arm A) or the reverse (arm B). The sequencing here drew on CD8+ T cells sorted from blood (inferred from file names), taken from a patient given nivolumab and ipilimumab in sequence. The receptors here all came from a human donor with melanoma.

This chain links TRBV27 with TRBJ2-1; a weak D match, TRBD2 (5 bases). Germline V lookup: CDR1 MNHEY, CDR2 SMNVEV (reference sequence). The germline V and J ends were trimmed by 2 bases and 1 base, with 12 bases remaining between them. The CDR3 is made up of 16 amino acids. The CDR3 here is CASSLEGILSYNEQFF. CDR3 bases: TGTGCCAGCAGTTTAGAGGGAATTCTTTCCTACAATGAGCAGTTCTTC.

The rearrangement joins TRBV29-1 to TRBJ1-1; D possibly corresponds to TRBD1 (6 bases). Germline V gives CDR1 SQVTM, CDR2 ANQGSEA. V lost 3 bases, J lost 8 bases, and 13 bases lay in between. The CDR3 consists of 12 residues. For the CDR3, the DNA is TGCAGCGTTGATATGGGGGGGACAGAAGCTTTCTTT. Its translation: CSVDMGGTEAFF.

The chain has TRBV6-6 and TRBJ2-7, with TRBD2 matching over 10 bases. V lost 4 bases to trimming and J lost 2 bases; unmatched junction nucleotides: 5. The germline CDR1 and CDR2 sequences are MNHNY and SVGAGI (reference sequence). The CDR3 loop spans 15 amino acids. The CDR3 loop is CASSLAGGWAYEQYV. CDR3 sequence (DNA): TGTGCCAGCAGTTTAGCGGGAGGCTGGGCCTACGAGCAGTACGTC.

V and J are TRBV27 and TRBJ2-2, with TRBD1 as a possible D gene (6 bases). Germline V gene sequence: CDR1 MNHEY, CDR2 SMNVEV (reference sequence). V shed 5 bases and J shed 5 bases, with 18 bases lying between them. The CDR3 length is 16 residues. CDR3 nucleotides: TGTGCCAGCAGTCTTACAGGGTACGGGAAAACCGGGGAGCTGTTTTTT. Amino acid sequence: CASSLTGYGKTGELFF.

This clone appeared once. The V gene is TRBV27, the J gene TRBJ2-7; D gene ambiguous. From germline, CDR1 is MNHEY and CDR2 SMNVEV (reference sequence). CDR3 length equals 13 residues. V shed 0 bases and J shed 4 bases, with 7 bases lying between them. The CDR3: CASSLSAGYEQYV. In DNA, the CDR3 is TGTGCCAGCAGTTTATCGGCAGGATACGAGCAGTACGTC.

Written as DNA, the CDR3 is TGTGCCAGCCTCCGATCGGGTCTAGCCGGCTACAATGAGCAGTTCTTC. It is translated as CASLRSGLAGYNEQFF. The rearrangement joins TRBV2 to TRBJ2-1; D is possibly TRBD2 (5 bases). The CDR3 consists of 16 residues. V was clipped by 8 bases and J by 3 bases, with 20 bases between them. Per the germline V gene, CDR1 is SNHLY and CDR2 is FYNNEI. The variable domain in full, with the rest retrieved from reference TRBV2 and TRBJ2-1, is EPEVTQTPSHQVTQMGQEVILRCVPISNHLYFYWYRQILGQKVEFLVSFYNNEISEKSEIFDDQFSVERPDGSNFTLKIRSTKLEDSAMYFCASLRSGLAGYNEQFFGPGTRLTVL.

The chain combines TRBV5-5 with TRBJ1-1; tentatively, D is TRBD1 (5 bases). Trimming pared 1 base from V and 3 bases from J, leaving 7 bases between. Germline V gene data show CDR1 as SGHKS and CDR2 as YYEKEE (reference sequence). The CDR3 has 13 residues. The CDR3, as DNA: TGTGCCAGCAGCTTGCTACAGGACACTGAAGCTTTCTTT. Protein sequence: CASSLLQDTEAFF.

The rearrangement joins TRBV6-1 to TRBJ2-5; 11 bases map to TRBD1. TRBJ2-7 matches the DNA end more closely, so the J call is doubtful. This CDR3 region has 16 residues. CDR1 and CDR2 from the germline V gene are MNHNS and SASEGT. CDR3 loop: CASSEDAGQGGYEQYF. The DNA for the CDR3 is TGTGCCAGCAGTGAAGACGCGGGACAGGGGGGCTACGAGCAGTACTTC.

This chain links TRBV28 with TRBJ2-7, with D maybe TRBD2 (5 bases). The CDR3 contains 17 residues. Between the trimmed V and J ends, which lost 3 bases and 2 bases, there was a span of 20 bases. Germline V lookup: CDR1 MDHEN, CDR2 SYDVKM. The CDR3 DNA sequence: TGTGCCAGCAGTTTGCACCTTCGGGGTAGACTCGCCTACGAGCAGTACTTC. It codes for CASSLHLRGRLAYEQYF.

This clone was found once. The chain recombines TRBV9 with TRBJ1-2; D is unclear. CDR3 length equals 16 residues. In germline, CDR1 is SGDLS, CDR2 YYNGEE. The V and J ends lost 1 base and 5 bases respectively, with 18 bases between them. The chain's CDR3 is CASSVSSILEMYGYTF. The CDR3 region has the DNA TGTGCCAGCAGCGTATCATCAATTCTGGAGATGTATGGCTACACCTTC.

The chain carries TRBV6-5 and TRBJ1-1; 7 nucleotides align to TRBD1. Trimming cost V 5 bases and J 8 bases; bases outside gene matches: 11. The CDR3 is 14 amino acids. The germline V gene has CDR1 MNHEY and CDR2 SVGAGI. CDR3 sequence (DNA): TGTGCCAGCAGTGACTACGGGACAGCCGAGGAAGCTTTCTTT. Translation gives CASSDYGTAEEAFF.

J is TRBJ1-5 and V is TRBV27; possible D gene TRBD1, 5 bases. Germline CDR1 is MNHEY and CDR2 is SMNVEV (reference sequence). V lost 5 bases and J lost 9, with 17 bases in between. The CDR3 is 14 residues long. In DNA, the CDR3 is TGTGCCAGCAGTCCCGACGGTCTCGGGGGGCCCCAGCATTTT. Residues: CASSPDGLGGPQHF.

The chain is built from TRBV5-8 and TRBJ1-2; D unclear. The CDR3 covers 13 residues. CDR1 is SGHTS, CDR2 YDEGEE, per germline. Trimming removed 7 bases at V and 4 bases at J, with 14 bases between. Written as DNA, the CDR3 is TGTGCCAGCCTCCCCCTCACTCTCTATGGCTACACCTTC. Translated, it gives CASLPLTLYGYTF. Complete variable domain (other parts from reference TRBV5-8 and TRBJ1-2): EAGVTQSPTHLIKTRGQQATLRCSPISGHTSVYWYQQALGLGLQFLLWYDEGEERNRGNFPPRFSGRQFPNYSSELNVNALELEDSALYLCASLPLTLYGYTFGSGTRLTVV.

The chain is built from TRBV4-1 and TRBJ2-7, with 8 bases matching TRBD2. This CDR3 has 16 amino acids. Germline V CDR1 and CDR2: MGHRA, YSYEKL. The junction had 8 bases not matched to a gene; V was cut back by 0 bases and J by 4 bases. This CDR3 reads CASSQDPGGVGYEQYF. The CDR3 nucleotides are TGCGCCAGCAGCCAAGATCCCGGGGGGGTGGGGTACGAGCAGTACTTC.

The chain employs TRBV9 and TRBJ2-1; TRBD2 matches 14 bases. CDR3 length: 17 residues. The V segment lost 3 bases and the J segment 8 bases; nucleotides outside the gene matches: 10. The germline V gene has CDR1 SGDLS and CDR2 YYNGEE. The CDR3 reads CASSGGTSGSLWDEQFF. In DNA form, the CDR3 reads TGTGCCAGCAGCGGTGGGACTAGCGGGAGTTTGTGGGATGAGCAGTTCTTC.

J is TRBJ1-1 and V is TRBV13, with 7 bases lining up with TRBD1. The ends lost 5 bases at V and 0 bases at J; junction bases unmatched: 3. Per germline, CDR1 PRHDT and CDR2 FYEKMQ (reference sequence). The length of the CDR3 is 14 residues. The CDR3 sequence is CASSVQGLNTEAFF. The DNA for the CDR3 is TGTGCCAGCAGCGTACAGGGGCTGAACACTGAAGCTTTCTTT.

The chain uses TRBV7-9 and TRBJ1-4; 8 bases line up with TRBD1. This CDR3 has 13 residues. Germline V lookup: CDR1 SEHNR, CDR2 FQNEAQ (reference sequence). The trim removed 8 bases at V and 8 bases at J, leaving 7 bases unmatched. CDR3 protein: CASLTGDEEKLFF. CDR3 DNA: TGTGCCAGCTTGACAGGGGATGAGGAAAAACTGTTTTTT.

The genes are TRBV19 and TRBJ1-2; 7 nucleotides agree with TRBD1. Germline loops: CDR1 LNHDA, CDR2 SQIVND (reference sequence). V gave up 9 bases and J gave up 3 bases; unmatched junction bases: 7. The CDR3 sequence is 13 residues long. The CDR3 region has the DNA TGTGCCAGCCGTGATGGGACAGACTATGGCTACACCTTC. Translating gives CASRDGTDYGYTF.

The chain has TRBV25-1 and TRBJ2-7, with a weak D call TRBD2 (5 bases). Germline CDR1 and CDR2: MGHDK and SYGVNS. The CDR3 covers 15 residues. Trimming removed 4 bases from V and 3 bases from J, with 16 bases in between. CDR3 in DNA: TGTGCCAGCAGTGCCTCCCCTAGCCACCACTACGAGCAGTACTTC. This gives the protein CASSASPSHHYEQYF.

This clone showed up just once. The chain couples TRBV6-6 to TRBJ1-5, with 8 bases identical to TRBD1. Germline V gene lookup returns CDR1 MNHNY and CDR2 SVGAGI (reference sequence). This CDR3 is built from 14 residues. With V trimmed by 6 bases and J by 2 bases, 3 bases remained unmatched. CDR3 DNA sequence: TGTGCCAGCAGCGCGGGACAGGGCAATCAGCCCCAGCATTTT. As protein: CASSAGQGNQPQHF.

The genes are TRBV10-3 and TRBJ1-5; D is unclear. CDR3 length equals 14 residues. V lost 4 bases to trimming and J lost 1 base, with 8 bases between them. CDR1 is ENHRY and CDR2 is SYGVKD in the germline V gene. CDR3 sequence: CAISGDTSNQPQHF. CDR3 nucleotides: TGTGCCATCAGTGGTGACACGAGCAATCAGCCCCAGCATTTT.

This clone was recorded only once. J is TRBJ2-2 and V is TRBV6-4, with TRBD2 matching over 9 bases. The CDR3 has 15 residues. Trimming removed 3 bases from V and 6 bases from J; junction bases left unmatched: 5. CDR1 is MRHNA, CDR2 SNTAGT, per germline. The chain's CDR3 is CASSEETSGPGELFF. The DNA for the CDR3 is TGTGCCAGCAGTGAAGAGACTAGCGGTCCCGGGGAGCTGTTTTTT.

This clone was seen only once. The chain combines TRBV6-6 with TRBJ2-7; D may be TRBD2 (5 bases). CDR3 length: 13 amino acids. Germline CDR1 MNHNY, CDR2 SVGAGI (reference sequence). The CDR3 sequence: CASSYSSADWEHV. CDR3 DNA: TGTGCCAGCAGTTACTCGAGTGCGGACTGGGAACACGTC.

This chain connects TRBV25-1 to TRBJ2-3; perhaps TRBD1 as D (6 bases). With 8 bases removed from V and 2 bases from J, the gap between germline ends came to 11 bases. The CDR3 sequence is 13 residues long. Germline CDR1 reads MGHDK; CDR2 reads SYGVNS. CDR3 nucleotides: TGTGCCAGCGGGACATCGGACACAGATACGCAGTATTTT. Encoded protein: CASGTSDTDTQYF.

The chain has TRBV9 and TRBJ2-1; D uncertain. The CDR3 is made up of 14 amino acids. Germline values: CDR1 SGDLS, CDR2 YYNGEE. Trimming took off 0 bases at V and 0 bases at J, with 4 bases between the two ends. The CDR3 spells CASSVESSYNEQFF. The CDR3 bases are TGTGCCAGCAGCGTAGAGAGCTCCTACAATGAGCAGTTCTTC.

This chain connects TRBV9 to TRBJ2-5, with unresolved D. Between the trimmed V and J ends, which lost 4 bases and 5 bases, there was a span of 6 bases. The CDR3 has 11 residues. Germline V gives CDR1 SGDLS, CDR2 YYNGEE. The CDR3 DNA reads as TGTGCCAGCAGCTCACGGGAGACCCAGTACTTC. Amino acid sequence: CASSSRETQYF.

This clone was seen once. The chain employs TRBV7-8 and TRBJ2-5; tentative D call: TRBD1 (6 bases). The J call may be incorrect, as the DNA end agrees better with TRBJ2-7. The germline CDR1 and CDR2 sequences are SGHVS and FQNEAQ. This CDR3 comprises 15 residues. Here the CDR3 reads CASSLAGAISYEQYF. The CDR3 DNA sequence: TGTGCCAGCAGCTTAGCGGGGGCTATCTCCTACGAGCAGTACTTC.

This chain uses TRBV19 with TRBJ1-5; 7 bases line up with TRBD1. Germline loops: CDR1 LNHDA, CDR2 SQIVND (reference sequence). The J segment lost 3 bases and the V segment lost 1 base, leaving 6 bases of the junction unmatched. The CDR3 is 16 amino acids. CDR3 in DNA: TGTGCCAGTAGTATAGGAGACAGGGTTGTCAATCAGCCCCAGCATTTT. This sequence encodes CASSIGDRVVNQPQHF.

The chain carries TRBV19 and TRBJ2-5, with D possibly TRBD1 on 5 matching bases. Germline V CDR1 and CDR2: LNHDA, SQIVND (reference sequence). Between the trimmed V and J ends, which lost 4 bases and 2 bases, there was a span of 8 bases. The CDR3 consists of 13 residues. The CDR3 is CASSKTVQETQYF. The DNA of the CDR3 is TGTGCCAGTAGTAAGACAGTACAAGAGACCCAGTACTTC.

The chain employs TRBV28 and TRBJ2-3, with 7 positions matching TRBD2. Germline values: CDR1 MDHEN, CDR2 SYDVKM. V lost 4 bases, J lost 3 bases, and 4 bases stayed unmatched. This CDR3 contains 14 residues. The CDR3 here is CASSWKRETDTQYF. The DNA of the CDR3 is TGTGCCAGCAGTTGGAAGCGGGAAACAGATACGCAGTATTTT.